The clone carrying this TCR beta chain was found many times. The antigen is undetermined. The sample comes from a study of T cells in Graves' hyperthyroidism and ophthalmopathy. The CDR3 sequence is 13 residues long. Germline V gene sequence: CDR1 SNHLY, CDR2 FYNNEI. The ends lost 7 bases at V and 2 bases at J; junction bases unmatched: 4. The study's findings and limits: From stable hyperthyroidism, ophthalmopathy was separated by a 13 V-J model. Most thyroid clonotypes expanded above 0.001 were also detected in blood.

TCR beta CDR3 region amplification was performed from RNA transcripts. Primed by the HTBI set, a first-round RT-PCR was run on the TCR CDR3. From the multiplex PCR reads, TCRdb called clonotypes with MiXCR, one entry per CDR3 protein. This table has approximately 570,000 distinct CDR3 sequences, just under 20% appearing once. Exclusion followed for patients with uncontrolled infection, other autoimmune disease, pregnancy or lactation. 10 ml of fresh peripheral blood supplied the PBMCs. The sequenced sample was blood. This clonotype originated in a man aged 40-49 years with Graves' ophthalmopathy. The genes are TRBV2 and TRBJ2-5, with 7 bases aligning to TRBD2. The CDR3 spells CASMGGGQETQYF. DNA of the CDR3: TGTGCCAGCATGGGGGGAGGGCAAGAGACCCAGTACTTC.